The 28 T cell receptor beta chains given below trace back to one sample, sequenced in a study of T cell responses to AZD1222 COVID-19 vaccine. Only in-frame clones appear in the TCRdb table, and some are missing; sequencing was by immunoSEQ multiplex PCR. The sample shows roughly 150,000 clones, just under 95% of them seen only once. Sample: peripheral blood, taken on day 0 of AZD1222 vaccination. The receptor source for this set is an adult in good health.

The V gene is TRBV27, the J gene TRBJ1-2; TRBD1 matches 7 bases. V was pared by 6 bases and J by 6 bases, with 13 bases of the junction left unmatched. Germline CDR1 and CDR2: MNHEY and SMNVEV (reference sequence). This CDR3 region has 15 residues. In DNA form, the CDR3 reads TGTGCCAGCAGCCCTCGACAGGGCAACTGGGATGGCTACACCTTC. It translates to CASSPRQGNWDGYTF.

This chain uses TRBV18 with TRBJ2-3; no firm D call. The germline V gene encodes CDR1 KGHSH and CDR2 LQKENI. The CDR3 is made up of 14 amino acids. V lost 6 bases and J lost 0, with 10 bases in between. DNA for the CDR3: TGTGCCAGCTCTCTAATGGCTAGCACAGATACGCAGTATTTT. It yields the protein CASSLMASTDTQYF.

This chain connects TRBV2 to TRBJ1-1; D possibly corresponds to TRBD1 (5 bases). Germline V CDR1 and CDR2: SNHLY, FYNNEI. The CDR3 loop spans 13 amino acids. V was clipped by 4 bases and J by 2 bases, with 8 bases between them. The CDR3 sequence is CASSGQSNTEAFF. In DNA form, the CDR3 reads TGTGCCAGCAGTGGACAGAGCAACACTGAAGCTTTCTTT. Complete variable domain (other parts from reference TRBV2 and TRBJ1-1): EPEVTQTPSHQVTQMGQEVILRCVPISNHLYFYWYRQILGQKVEFLVSFYNNEISEKSEIFDDQFSVERPDGSNFTLKIRSTKLEDSAMYFCASSGQSNTEAFFGQGTRLTVV.

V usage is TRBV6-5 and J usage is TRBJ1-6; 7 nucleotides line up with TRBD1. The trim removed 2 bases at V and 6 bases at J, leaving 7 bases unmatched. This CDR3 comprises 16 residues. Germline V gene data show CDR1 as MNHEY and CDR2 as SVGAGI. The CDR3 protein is CASSYRDSNINSPLHF. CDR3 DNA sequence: TGTGCCAGCAGTTACAGGGACAGTAATATTAATTCACCCCTCCACTTT.

The CDR3 DNA reads TGTGCCTGGACACGGTACACTGAAGCTTTCTTT. It specifies CAWTRYTEAFF. The gene calls are TRBV30 and TRBJ1-1; no reliable D call. The CDR3 spans 11 residues. CDR1 and CDR2 from the germline V gene are GTSNPN and SVGIG (reference sequence). Deletions cut 4 bases from V and 3 bases from J, with 6 bases between.

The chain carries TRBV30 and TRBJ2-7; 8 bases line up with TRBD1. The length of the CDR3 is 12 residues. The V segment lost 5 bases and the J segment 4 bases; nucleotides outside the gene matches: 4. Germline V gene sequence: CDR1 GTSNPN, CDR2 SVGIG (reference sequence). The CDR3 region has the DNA TGTGCCTGGCAGGGGGCTTCTTACGAGCAGTACTTC. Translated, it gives CAWQGASYEQYF.

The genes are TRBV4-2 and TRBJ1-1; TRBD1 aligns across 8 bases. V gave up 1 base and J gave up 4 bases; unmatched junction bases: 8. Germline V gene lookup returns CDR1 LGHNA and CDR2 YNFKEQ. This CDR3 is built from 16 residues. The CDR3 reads CASSQVGQGLGTEAFF. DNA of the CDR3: TGTGCCAGCAGCCAAGTTGGACAGGGACTAGGCACTGAAGCTTTCTTT.

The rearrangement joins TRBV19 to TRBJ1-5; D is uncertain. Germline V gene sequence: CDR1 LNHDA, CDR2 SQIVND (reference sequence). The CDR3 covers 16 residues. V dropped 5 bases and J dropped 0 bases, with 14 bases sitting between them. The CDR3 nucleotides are TGTGCCAGTAGTCCCCACGCGGGGTATAGCAATCAGCCCCAGCATTTT. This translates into CASSPHAGYSNQPQHF. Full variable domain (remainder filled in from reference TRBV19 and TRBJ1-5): DGGITQSPKYLFRKEGQNVTLSCEQNLNHDAMYWYRQDPGQGLRLIYYSQIVNDFQKGDIAEGYSVSREKKESFPLTVTSAQKNPTAFYLCASSPHAGYSNQPQHFGDGTRLSIL.

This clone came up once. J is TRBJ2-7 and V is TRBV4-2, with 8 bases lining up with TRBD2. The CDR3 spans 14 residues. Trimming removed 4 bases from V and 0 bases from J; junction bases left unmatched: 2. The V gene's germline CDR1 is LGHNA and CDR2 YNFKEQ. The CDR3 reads CASSRGGTSYEQYF. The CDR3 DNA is TGTGCCAGCAGCCGCGGGGGGACCTCCTACGAGCAGTACTTC.

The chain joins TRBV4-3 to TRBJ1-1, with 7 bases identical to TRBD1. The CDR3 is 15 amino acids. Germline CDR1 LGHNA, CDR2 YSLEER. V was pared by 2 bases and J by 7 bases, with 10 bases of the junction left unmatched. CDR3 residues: CASSQSPRQGGEAFF. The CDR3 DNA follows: TGCGCCAGCAGCCAATCTCCCCGACAGGGAGGTGAAGCTTTCTTT.

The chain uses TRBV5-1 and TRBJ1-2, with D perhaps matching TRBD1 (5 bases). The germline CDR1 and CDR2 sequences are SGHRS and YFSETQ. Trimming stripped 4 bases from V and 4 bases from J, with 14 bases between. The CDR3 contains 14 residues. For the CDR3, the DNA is TGCGCCAGCAGCCTAACCGGGACCGCCTATGGCTACACCTTC. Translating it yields CASSLTGTAYGYTF.

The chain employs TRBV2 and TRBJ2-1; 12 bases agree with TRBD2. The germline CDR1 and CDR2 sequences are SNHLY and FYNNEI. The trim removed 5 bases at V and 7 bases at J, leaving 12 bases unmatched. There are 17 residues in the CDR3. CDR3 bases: TGTGCCAGCAGTCGAAGTTGGCTAGCGGGGGGGCAAAATGAGCAGTTCTTC. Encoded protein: CASSRSWLAGGQNEQFF.

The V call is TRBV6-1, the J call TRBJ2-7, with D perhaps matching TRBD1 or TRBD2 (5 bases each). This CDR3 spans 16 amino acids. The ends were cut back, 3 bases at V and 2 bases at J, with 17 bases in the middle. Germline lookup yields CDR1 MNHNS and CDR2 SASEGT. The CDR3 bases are TGTGCCAGCAGTGACGGTATGGGAAGGGGACCCTACGAGCAGTACTTC. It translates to CASSDGMGRGPYEQYF.

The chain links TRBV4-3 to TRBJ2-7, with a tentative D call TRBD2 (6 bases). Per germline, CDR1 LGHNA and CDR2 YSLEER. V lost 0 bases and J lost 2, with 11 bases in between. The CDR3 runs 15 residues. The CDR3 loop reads CASSQDWGDAYEQYF. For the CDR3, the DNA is TGCGCCAGCAGCCAAGATTGGGGGGATGCCTACGAGCAGTACTTC.

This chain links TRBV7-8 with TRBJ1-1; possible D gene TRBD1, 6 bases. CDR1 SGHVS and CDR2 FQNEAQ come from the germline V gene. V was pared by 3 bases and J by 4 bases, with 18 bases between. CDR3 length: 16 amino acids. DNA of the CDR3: TGTGCCAGCAGCTTCAACGGGGGGCGGATAGGCACTGAAGCTTTCTTT. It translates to CASSFNGGRIGTEAFF.

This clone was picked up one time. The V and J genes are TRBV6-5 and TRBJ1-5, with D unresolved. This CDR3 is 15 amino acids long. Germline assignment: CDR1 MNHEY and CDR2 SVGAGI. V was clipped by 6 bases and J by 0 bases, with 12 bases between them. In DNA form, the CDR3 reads TGTGCCAGCAGCCCAAATTTAGGTAGCAATCAGCCCCAGCATTTT. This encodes CASSPNLGSNQPQHF.

CDR3 residues: CASSSRSASSYNEQFF. The CDR3 bases are TGTGCCAGCAGCTCCCGCTCGGCCAGCTCCTACAATGAGCAGTTCTTC. The chain uses TRBV7-3 and TRBJ2-1, with D hard to call. V was shortened by 4 bases and J by 0 bases, with 13 bases between the two germline ends. Germline assignment: CDR1 SGHTA and CDR2 FQGTGA. CDR3 size: 16 residues.

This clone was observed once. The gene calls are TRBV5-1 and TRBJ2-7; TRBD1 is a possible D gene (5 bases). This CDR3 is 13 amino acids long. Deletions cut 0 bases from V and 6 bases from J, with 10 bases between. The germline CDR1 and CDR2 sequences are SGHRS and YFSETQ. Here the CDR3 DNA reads TGCGCCAGCAGCTTGGCGGCAGGGCGCGAGCAGTACTTC. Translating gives CASSLAAGREQYF.

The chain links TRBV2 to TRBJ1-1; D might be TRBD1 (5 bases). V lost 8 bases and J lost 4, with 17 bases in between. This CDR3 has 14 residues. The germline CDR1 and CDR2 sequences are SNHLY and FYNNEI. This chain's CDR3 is CASGSQSGGTEAFF. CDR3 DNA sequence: TGTGCCAGCGGTTCCCAATCTGGGGGCACTGAAGCTTTCTTT.

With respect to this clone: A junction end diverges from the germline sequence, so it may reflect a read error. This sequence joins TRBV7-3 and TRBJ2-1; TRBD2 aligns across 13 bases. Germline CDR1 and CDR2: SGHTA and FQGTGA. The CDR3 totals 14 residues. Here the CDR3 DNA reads TGTGCCAGCAGCTTAACGGGGACTAGCGGGACGGTCGTCTTC. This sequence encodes CASSLTGTSGTVVF.

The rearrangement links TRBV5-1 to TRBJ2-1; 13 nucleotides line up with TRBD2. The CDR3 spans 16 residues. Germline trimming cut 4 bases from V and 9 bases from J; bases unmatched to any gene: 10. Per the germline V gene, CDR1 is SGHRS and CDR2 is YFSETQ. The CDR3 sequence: CASSPPRLAGGGEQFF. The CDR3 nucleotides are TGCGCCAGCAGCCCCCCGCGACTAGCGGGAGGAGGTGAGCAGTTCTTC.

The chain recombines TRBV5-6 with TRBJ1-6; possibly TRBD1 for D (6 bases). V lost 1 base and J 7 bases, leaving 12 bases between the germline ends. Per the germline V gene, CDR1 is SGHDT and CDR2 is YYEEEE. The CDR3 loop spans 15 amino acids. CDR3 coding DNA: TGTGCCAGCAGCTTGTTTTGGGACACGAATTCACCCCTCCACTTT. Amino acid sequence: CASSLFWDTNSPLHF.

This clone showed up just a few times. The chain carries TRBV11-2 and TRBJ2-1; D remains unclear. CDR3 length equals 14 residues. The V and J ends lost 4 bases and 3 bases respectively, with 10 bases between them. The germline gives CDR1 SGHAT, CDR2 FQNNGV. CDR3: CASSSAVGYNEQFF. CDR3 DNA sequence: TGTGCCAGCAGCTCCGCGGTGGGCTACAATGAGCAGTTCTTC.

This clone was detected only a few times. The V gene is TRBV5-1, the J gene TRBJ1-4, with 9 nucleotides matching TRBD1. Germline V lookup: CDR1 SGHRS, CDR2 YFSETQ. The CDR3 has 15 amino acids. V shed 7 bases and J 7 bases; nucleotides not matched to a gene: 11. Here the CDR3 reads CASSLDGTGPEKLFF. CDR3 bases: TGCGCCAGCTCCTTGGACGGGACAGGGCCTGAAAAACTGTTTTTT. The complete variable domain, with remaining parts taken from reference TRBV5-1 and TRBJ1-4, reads KAGVTQTPRYLIKTRGQQVTLSCSPISGHRSVSWYQQTPGQGLQFLFEYFSETQRNKGNFPGRFSGRQFSNSRSEMNVSTLELGDSALYLCASSLDGTGPEKLFFGSGTQLSVL.

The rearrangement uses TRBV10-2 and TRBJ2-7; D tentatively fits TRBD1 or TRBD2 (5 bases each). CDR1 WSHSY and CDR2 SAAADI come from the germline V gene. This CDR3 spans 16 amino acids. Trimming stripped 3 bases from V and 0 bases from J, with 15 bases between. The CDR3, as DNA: TGCGCCAGCAGTGACCCGGGACGGCTACTCTCCTACGAGCAGTACTTC. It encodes CASSDPGRLLSYEQYF.

The CDR3 reads CASRQYSNQPQHF. The CDR3 bases are TGCGCCAGCCGACAGTATAGCAATCAGCCCCAGCATTTT. The chain has TRBV10-2 and TRBJ1-5; D may be TRBD1 (5 bases). This CDR3 is built from 13 residues. Per germline, CDR1 WSHSY and CDR2 SAAADI. V was shortened by 8 bases and J by 0 bases, with 8 bases between the two germline ends.

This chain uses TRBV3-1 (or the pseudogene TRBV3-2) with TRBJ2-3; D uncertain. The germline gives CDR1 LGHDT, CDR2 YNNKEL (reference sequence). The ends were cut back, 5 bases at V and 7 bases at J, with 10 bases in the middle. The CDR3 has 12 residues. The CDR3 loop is CASSFAGYTQYF. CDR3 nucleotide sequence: TGTGCCAGCAGCTTCGCTGGATATACGCAGTATTTT.

In DNA, the CDR3 is TGTGCCAGCAGGAGGGGAGGGCTTGAGAACACTGAAGCTTTCTTT. This translates into CASRRGGLENTEAFF. This chain connects TRBV6-5 to TRBJ1-1; D perhaps matches TRBD1 (5 bases). V dropped 6 bases and J dropped 1 base, with 15 bases sitting between them. The CDR3 has 15 residues. Per the germline V gene, CDR1 is MNHEY and CDR2 is SVGAGI.